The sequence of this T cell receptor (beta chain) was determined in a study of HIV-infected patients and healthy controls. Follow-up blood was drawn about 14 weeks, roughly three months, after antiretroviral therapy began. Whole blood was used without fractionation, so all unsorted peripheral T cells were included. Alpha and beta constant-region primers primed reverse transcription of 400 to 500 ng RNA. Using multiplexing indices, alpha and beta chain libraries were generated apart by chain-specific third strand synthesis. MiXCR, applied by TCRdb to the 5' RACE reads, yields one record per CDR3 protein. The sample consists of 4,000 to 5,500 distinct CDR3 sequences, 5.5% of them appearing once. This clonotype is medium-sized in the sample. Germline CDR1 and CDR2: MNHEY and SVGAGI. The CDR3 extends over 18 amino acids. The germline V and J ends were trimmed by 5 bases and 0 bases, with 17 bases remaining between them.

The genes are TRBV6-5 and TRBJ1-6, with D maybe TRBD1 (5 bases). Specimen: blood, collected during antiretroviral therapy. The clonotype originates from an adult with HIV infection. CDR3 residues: CASSAGQPASSYNSPLHF. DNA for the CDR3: TGTGCCAGCAGTGCGGGGCAGCCCGCGAGCTCCTATAATTCACCCCTCCACTTT.